Listed below are T cell receptor beta chains from one sample, sequenced in a study of OX40 agonist ivuxolimab in advanced cancers. Sequenced by immunoSEQ multiplex PCR; TCRdb stores in-frame clones only, minus some. The profile covers about 83,000 clones, with roughly 84% appearing a single time and roughly 6.6% taken by the ten largest. Here the sequenced sample was CD4+ or CD8+ T cells sorted from blood, taken in a trial of the OX40 agonist ivuxolimab. The receptors shown here come from an adult with an advanced solid tumor such as melanoma, head and neck, liver or kidney cancer. Each CDR3 is given with its conserved first and last residue. D genes are given only for firm matches. Clone sizes are given selectively: once, few, many, or a class where the clone is expanded.

>TRBV5-1|NA|once|TRBJ2-5
CASSQGTSRGTGQYF
TGCGCCAGCAGCCAGGGGACAAGCCGAGGAACGGGCCAGTACTTC
>TRBV5-1|NA|NA|TRBJ2-5
CASSWSGETQYF
TGCGCCAGCAGCTGGTCGGGGGAGACCCAGTACTTC
>TRBV5-1|TRBD2|NA|TRBJ2-1
CASSSQRGVGNEQFF
TGCGCCAGCAGCTCCCAGCGGGGGGTCGGCAATGAGCAGTTCTTC
>TRBV7-3|NA|NA|TRBJ1-3
CASSLSGGLGNTIYF
TGTGCCAGCAGCTTAAGTGGGGGACTAGGAAACACCATATATTTT
>TRBV2|NA|NA|TRBJ2-7
CASSEVGRSSYEQYF
TGTGCCAGCAGTGAAGTGGGCAGGAGCTCCTACGAGCAGTACTTC
>TRBV4-3|NA|once|TRBJ2-2
CASSLGSDSRITAGELFF
TGCGCCAGCAGTTTAGGCTCGGACAGCAGGATCACGGCCGGGGAGCTGTTTTTT
>TRBV9|TRBD1|NA|TRBJ2-3
CASSADRQGADTQYF
TGTGCCAGCAGCGCGGACCGACAGGGGGCAGATACGCAGTATTTT
>TRBV5-5|NA|NA|TRBJ2-2
CASSPSSYHLGAGELFF
TGTGCCAGCAGCCCCTCTTCTTACCACCTAGGGGCCGGGGAGCTGTTTTTT
>TRBV20-1|NA|NA|TRBJ1-1
CSAPGWGEAFF
TGCAGTGCCCCCGGTTGGGGTGAAGCTTTCTTT
>TRBV7-2|NA|NA|TRBJ1-1
CASSLAVGVKTEAFF
TGTGCCAGCAGCTTAGCGGTGGGGGTGAAGACTGAAGCTTTCTTT
>TRBV10-1|NA|few|TRBJ1-2
CASSERQWGGYTF
TGCGCCAGCAGTGAGAGACAGTGGGGTGGCTACACCTTC
>TRBV6-6|NA|NA|TRBJ1-1
CASSKEPAGLNTEAFF
TGTGCCAGCAGTAAGGAGCCGGCGGGTCTGAACACTGAAGCTTTCTTT
>TRBV10-3|NA|NA|TRBJ1-5
CAISEGGNQPQHF
TGTGCCATCAGCGAGGGGGGGAATCAGCCCCAGCATTTT
>TRBV30|NA|NA|TRBJ2-2
CAWKEWGPNTGELFF
TGTGCCTGGAAAGAGTGGGGGCCCAACACCGGGGAGCTGTTTTTT
>TRBV7-9|NA|NA|TRBJ1-6
CASSLGTLRGNSPLHF
TGTGCCAGCAGCTTAGGGACATTAAGGGGAAATTCACCCCTCCACTTT
>TRBV2|NA|NA|TRBJ2-1
CASTSGTEQFF
TGTGCCAGCACATCCGGGACCGAGCAGTTCTTC
>TRBV6-1|NA|NA|TRBJ1-1
CASSAGKAFF
TGTGCCAGCAGTGCTGGAAAAGCTTTCTTT
>TRBV7-3|NA|NA|TRBJ2-5
CASSPTPGQIQETQYF
TGTGCCAGCAGCCCCACCCCCGGACAGATTCAAGAGACCCAGTACTTC
>TRBV9|NA|NA|TRBJ1-3
CASSPPPFNRAGNTIYF
TGTGCCAGCAGCCCCCCGCCTTTTAACAGGGCTGGAAACACCATATATTTT
>TRBV7-8|TRBD1|NA|TRBJ1-2
CASSLDAGTAGYTF
TGTGCCAGCAGCTTAGATGCTGGGACAGCAGGCTACACCTTC
>TRBV5-1|NA|few|TRBJ1-5
CASSFEGPQPQHF
TGCGCCAGCAGCTTTGAGGGGCCCCAGCCCCAGCATTTT
>TRBV2|NA|few|TRBJ1-5
CASSEARQPQHF
TGTGCCAGCAGTGAAGCTCGGCAGCCCCAGCATTTT
>TRBV9|NA|NA|TRBJ2-3
CASRGSTDTQYF
TGTGCCAGCAGGGGATCCACAGATACGCAGTATTTT
>TRBV30|NA|NA|TRBJ1-5
CAWSGMGNQPQHF
TGTGCCTGGAGTGGGATGGGCAATCAGCCCCAGCATTTT
>TRBV28|NA|NA|TRBJ2-5
CASSLGVGRGQETQYF
TGTGCCAGCAGTTTGGGGGTTGGGAGAGGGCAAGAGACCCAGTACTTC
>TRBV27|TRBD2|once|TRBJ2-1
CASSPSGGRVNEQFF
TGTGCCAGCAGCCCTAGCGGGGGCCGGGTCAATGAGCAGTTCTTC
>TRBV9|TRBD1|once|TRBJ1-1
CASASRGTTEAFF
TGTGCCAGTGCGTCCAGGGGGACCACTGAAGCTTTCTTT
>TRBV4-1|NA|NA|TRBJ1-2
CASSQVILPGGRAIYGYTF
TGCGCCAGCAGCCAAGTCATACTCCCCGGAGGCAGAGCTATTTATGGCTACACCTTC
>TRBV7-6|NA|NA|TRBJ1-1
CASSLREAFF
TGTGCCAGCAGCTTGAGGGAAGCTTTCTTT
>TRBV15|NA|NA|TRBJ1-4
CATSRVGVNEKLFF
TGTGCCACCAGCAGAGTAGGGGTAAATGAAAAACTGTTTTTT
>TRBV30|NA|NA|TRBJ1-3
CAWSTGNTIYF
TGTGCCTGGAGTACTGGAAACACCATATATTTT
>TRBV11-2|TRBD2|NA|TRBJ2-2
CASSSTSGRYTGELFF
TGTGCCAGCAGCTCTACTAGCGGGAGATACACCGGGGAGCTGTTTTTT
>TRBV7-2|NA|NA|TRBJ2-3
CASQIKDTQYF
TGTGCCAGTCAGATCAAGGATACGCAGTATTTT
>TRBV7-2|NA|NA|TRBJ2-7
CASSLEGLYEQYF
TGTGCCAGCAGCTTAGAGGGCCTTTACGAGCAGTACTTC